What follows describes a single T cell receptor beta chain. Per the authors' pipeline: How many nucleated cells were present was estimated from reference gene primer amplification. TCRdb's table, derived via immunoSEQ multiplex PCR, lists solely in-frame clones and lacks some. That table is the source of V, J and clone size, and D and trimming were worked out from the DNA. The profile shows about 270,000 clones, around 93% of them singletons. The CDR3 consists of 14 residues. Germline V lookup: CDR1 SGHDT, CDR2 YYEEEE. The V gene lost 4 bases and the J gene lost 4 bases, with 14 bases spanning the gap. These data come from a study of blood T cell repertoires in COVID-19. For the study at large: Material from acute and convalescent COVID-19 was sourced from the United States, Italy and Spain. The cDNA or gDNA used as material had been derived from T cells, B-cell-depleted T cells, or PBMCs.

The receptor was isolated from a middle-aged man who had been exposed to COVID-19. The chain recombines TRBV5-6 with TRBJ1-1; perhaps TRBD1 as D (5 bases). The sample taken for sequencing was PBMCs or T cells enriched from blood (not recorded which). The CDR3 reads CASSQGLGGTEAFF. CDR3 bases: TGTGCCAGCAGCCAGGGACTAGGAGGCACTGAAGCTTTCTTT.